A selection of T cell receptor beta chains follows, all from one sample in a study of cytomegalovirus exposure and HLA in healthy donors. The assay was immunoSEQ multiplex PCR, and TCRdb's table has in-frame clones only and misses some. The sample lists about 140,000 clones, just under 90% occurring once. Sequencing was done on a sample of PBMCs. The receptors stem from a woman under 40 in good health and CMV-seronegative. Both conserved end residues are part of each CDR3. Fields, in order: clone size, J gene, V gene, D gene, CDR3 DNA, CDR3 protein. A D gene is named only where the DNA matches it firmly. Part of the rows lack a size; the others show once, few, many or a class for expanded clones.

clone_size: -; j_call: TRBJ2-4; v_call: TRBV21-1; d_call: -; cdr3_nt: TGTGCCAGCAGCAAAGCCCTCAACATTCAGTACTTC; cdr3_aa: CASSKALNIQYF
clone_size: -; j_call: TRBJ2-7; v_call: TRBV6-1; d_call: TRBD2; cdr3_nt: TGTGCCAGCAGTGTACTAGCGGGCACCTACGAGCAGTACTTC; cdr3_aa: CASSVLAGTYEQYF
clone_size: -; j_call: TRBJ1-3; v_call: TRBV5-1; d_call: TRBD1; cdr3_nt: TGCGCCAGCAGCTTGTATTCAGGGGGGATAAACACCATATATTTT; cdr3_aa: CASSLYSGGINTIYF
clone_size: -; j_call: TRBJ1-6; v_call: TRBV19; d_call: -; cdr3_nt: TGTGCCAGTAGTATAGGGTCGAGGGGGAGCTCACCCCTCCACTTT; cdr3_aa: CASSIGSRGSSPLHF
clone_size: -; j_call: TRBJ2-1; v_call: TRBV28; d_call: TRBD1; cdr3_nt: TGTGCCAGCAGTTTATCGGGGACAGCCTTCAATGAGCAGTTCTTC; cdr3_aa: CASSLSGTAFNEQFF
clone_size: once; j_call: TRBJ2-1; v_call: TRBV4-3; d_call: TRBD2; cdr3_nt: TGCGCCAGCAGCCAAGAGGGCGGGAGCAATGAGCAGTTCTTC; cdr3_aa: CASSQEGGSNEQFF
clone_size: -; j_call: TRBJ1-1; v_call: TRBV4-1; d_call: TRBD1; cdr3_nt: TGCGCCAGCAGCCGCTACGAACCGGGACAGCAGGCTTTCTTT; cdr3_aa: CASSRYEPGQQAFF
clone_size: -; j_call: TRBJ1-6; v_call: TRBV11-2; d_call: TRBD1; cdr3_nt: TGTGCCAGCAGCCCGCGGACAGGGGATAATTCACCCCTCCACTTT; cdr3_aa: CASSPRTGDNSPLHF
clone_size: -; j_call: TRBJ2-2; v_call: TRBV28; d_call: TRBD1; cdr3_nt: TGTGCCAGCAGTTTATGGGGACAGGGGATTAACACCGGGGAGCTGTTTTTT; cdr3_aa: CASSLWGQGINTGELFF
clone_size: few; j_call: TRBJ1-5; v_call: TRBV4-3; d_call: -; cdr3_nt: TGCGCCAGCAGCCAAACGCTGAGACCCCCGGGGCAGCCCCAGCATTTT; cdr3_aa: CASSQTLRPPGQPQHF
clone_size: -; j_call: TRBJ1-5; v_call: TRBV18; d_call: -; cdr3_nt: TGTGCCAGCTCGGGGCAGAACAATCAGCCCCAGCATTTT; cdr3_aa: CASSGQNNQPQHF
clone_size: -; j_call: TRBJ1-1; v_call: TRBV5-1; d_call: TRBD1; cdr3_nt: TGCGCCAGCAGCTTCCAATCAGGGGGCAGGACTGAAGCTTTCTTT; cdr3_aa: CASSFQSGGRTEAFF
clone_size: -; j_call: TRBJ1-2; v_call: TRBV6-1; d_call: TRBD1; cdr3_nt: TGTGCCAGCAGGAGAGGAGGGGGCAGCTATGGCTACACCTTC; cdr3_aa: CASRRGGGSYGYTF
clone_size: -; j_call: TRBJ1-1; v_call: TRBV27; d_call: -; cdr3_nt: TGTGCCAGCAGTTCCCGGACTGAAGCTTTCTTT; cdr3_aa: CASSSRTEAFF
clone_size: -; j_call: TRBJ2-1; v_call: TRBV2; d_call: -; cdr3_nt: -; cdr3_aa: CASSTSEGSYNEQFF
clone_size: -; j_call: TRBJ2-7; v_call: TRBV28; d_call: TRBD1; cdr3_nt: TGTGCCAGCAGTTTAGGTAGGGGGCAGGACGAGCAGTACTTC; cdr3_aa: CASSLGRGQDEQYF
clone_size: -; j_call: TRBJ1-3; v_call: TRBV7-9; d_call: -; cdr3_nt: TGTGCCAGCAGCGCAGGGCAGCCCTCGGGAAACACCATATATTTT; cdr3_aa: CASSAGQPSGNTIYF
clone_size: -; j_call: TRBJ2-5; v_call: TRBV5-1; d_call: TRBD1; cdr3_nt: TGCGCCAGCAGCTCGACAGGGGCTGGGGAGACCCAGTACTTC; cdr3_aa: CASSSTGAGETQYF
clone_size: -; j_call: TRBJ1-1; v_call: TRBV28; d_call: -; cdr3_nt: TGTGCCAGCAGTTTACGAGCAAACACTGAAGCTTTCTTT; cdr3_aa: CASSLRANTEAFF
clone_size: -; j_call: TRBJ2-3; v_call: TRBV13; d_call: TRBD1; cdr3_nt: TGTGCCAGCAGCTTAAGACAGGGGTTACAGGAGGCCCCACAAGATACGCAGTATTTT; cdr3_aa: CASSLRQGLQEAPQDTQYF
clone_size: -; j_call: TRBJ2-7; v_call: TRBV9; d_call: -; cdr3_nt: TGTGCCAGCAGCGTAGGGGCTTCCGCGACGGGGGAGCAGTACTTC; cdr3_aa: CASSVGASATGEQYF
clone_size: once; j_call: TRBJ2-7; v_call: TRBV30; d_call: -; cdr3_nt: TGTGCCTGGAGTCCCACTAGTGACGAGCAGTACTTC; cdr3_aa: CAWSPTSDEQYF
clone_size: few; j_call: TRBJ1-2; v_call: TRBV7-2; d_call: -; cdr3_nt: TGTGCCAGCAGCTTATACCAGGGGAACTATGGCTACACCTTC; cdr3_aa: CASSLYQGNYGYTF
clone_size: few; j_call: TRBJ1-2; v_call: TRBV2; d_call: TRBD1; cdr3_nt: TGTGCCAGTTCCGGGACAGAAAAATATGGCTACACCTTC; cdr3_aa: CASSGTEKYGYTF
clone_size: -; j_call: TRBJ2-3; v_call: TRBV4-3; d_call: -; cdr3_nt: TGCGCCAGCAGCGGTACGGACAGACAAGATACGCAGTATTTT; cdr3_aa: CASSGTDRQDTQYF
clone_size: -; j_call: TRBJ1-1; v_call: TRBV5-1; d_call: -; cdr3_nt: TGCGCCACCAAAAGGGGGGGGAACACTGAAGCTTTCTTT; cdr3_aa: CATKRGGNTEAFF
clone_size: -; j_call: TRBJ2-1; v_call: TRBV5-6; d_call: TRBD1; cdr3_nt: TGTGCCAGCAGCCGACAGGGGGACTACAATGAGCAGTTCTTC; cdr3_aa: CASSRQGDYNEQFF
clone_size: once; j_call: TRBJ2-6; v_call: TRBV2; d_call: -; cdr3_nt: TGTGCCAGCAGTGTGGGGCTCTCTGGGGCCAACGTCCTGACTTTC; cdr3_aa: CASSVGLSGANVLTF
clone_size: -; j_call: TRBJ2-7; v_call: TRBV27; d_call: TRBD1; cdr3_nt: TGTGCCAGCACTTGGACAGGGGGGTCAGGGTACGAGCAGTACTTC; cdr3_aa: CASTWTGGSGYEQYF
clone_size: -; j_call: TRBJ1-2; v_call: TRBV5-1; d_call: TRBD1; cdr3_nt: TGCGCCAGCAGCTTCACCCTTCGGACAGGGGGGTATGGCTACACCTTC; cdr3_aa: CASSFTLRTGGYGYTF
clone_size: once; j_call: TRBJ2-3; v_call: TRBV7-9; d_call: TRBD2; cdr3_nt: TGTGCCAGCAGCTTAATCCGTACTAGCGGGAGTTCCACAGATACGCAGTATTTT; cdr3_aa: CASSLIRTSGSSTDTQYF
clone_size: -; j_call: TRBJ2-7; v_call: TRBV18; d_call: -; cdr3_nt: TGTGCCAGCTCAAAACCGGGATTGCCGGGTGGCGAGCAGTACTTC; cdr3_aa: CASSKPGLPGGEQYF
clone_size: -; j_call: TRBJ1-5; v_call: TRBV19; d_call: TRBD1; cdr3_nt: TGTGCCAGTAGTATAGGGGCAGGGGGCACGTGGCAGCCCCAGCATTTT; cdr3_aa: CASSIGAGGTWQPQHF
clone_size: -; j_call: TRBJ2-3; v_call: TRBV28; d_call: -; cdr3_nt: TGTGCCAGCAGTTTGGCGGGGCATAGCACAGATACGCAGTATTTT; cdr3_aa: CASSLAGHSTDTQYF
clone_size: -; j_call: TRBJ1-1; v_call: TRBV5-1; d_call: -; cdr3_nt: TGCGCCAGCAGTGATAGGGGACAGAACACTGAAGCTTTCTTT; cdr3_aa: CASSDRGQNTEAFF
clone_size: -; j_call: TRBJ2-3; v_call: TRBV4-1; d_call: -; cdr3_nt: TGCGCCAGCAGCCAGCCCCGTATGGGCTGGAGGGATACGCAGTATTTT; cdr3_aa: CASSQPRMGWRDTQYF